The 30 T cell receptor beta chains presented below share a single source sample, sequenced in a study of blood T cells in healthy people across ages. A second PCR, run for roughly 7 to 11 cycles, used a sample-barcoded 5' primer plus a J-beta primer mix. TCRdb passed the 5' RACE reads through MiXCR, listing each CDR3 protein once. The data show approximately 830,000 distinct CDR3 sequences, with 55% to 65% seen just once and 25% to 35% held by the top ten. The sample consisted of blood. These receptors all come from a man younger than 45 in good health.

The rearrangement uses TRBV12-5 and TRBJ2-7, with D hard to call. The CDR3 is made up of 16 amino acids. V dropped 0 bases and J dropped 3 bases, with 15 bases sitting between them. The germline gives CDR1 LGHNT, CDR2 FRNRAP. The CDR3: CASGLVGPNGLYEQYF. The CDR3 DNA is TGTGCTAGTGGTTTGGTAGGCCCAAATGGTCTCTACGAGCAGTACTTC.

There are a few counts of this clonotype. The chain recombines TRBV20-1 with TRBJ1-6, with 7 bases that match TRBD1. J lost 0 bases, V lost 6 bases, and 5 bases had no gene match. The germline V gene has CDR1 DFQATT and CDR2 SNEGSKA (reference sequence). The CDR3 runs to 15 residues. Here the CDR3 DNA reads TGCAGTGCCCCGGACAGGAGCTCCTATAATTCACCCCTCCACTTT. Translated, it gives CSAPDRSSYNSPLHF.

The chain is built from TRBV27 and TRBJ1-1; TRBD1 matches at 8 bases. Germline V gene sequence: CDR1 MNHEY, CDR2 SMNVEV (reference sequence). After removal of 3 bases from V and 2 bases from J, the junction contained 11 bases not matched to a gene. CDR3 length: 17 amino acids. The CDR3 DNA follows: TGTGCCAGCAGTTTTTTGGGTCGGCAGGGGGCTAACACTGAAGCTTTCTTT. Translating gives CASSFLGRQGANTEAFF.

This clonotype was seen a handful of times. The J gene is TRBJ2-4, the V gene TRBV7-9; TRBD1 agrees at 10 bases. This CDR3 has 16 amino acids. The V segment lost 5 bases and the J segment 2 bases; nucleotides outside the gene matches: 6. Germline V lookup: CDR1 SEHNR, CDR2 FQNEAQ (reference sequence). The DNA of the CDR3 is TGTGCCAGCAGCCCACGACAGGGGGCGTCCAAAAACATTCAGTACTTC. Amino acids: CASSPRQGASKNIQYF.

The sample holds a few counts of this clonotype. The gene calls are TRBV4-2 and TRBJ2-7; weak D call: TRBD2 (5 bases). CDR3 length: 15 residues. Germline CDR1 LGHNA, CDR2 YNFKEQ. V was shortened by 4 bases and J by 6 bases, with 19 bases between the two germline ends. The CDR3: CASSRLMVEVSEQYF. The DNA for the CDR3 is TGTGCCAGCAGCCGTTTAATGGTGGAGGTGTCCGAGCAGTACTTC.

The count of this clonotype is one. This chain joins TRBV7-2 and TRBJ1-1, with a possible D match to TRBD1 (5 bases). The CDR3 runs 16 residues. The ends were cut back, 5 bases at V and 0 bases at J, with 16 bases in the middle. Germline assignment: CDR1 SGHTA and CDR2 FQGNSA. CDR3 DNA: TGTGCCAGCAGCCCTTATGAGGGGCCCATGAACACTGAAGCTTTCTTT. Protein product: CASSPYEGPMNTEAFF.

The chain recombines TRBV7-2 with TRBJ2-5, with D hard to call. The germline V gene encodes CDR1 SGHTA and CDR2 FQGNSA. V was trimmed by 5 bases and J by 1 base, leaving 11 bases between them. The CDR3 loop spans 14 amino acids. The CDR3 loop reads CASSQTRAQETQYF. In nucleotides, the CDR3 is TGTGCCAGCAGCCAAACTCGGGCCCAAGAGACCCAGTACTTC.

About this clonotype itself: The junction does not match germline at one end; this may be a read error. This chain connects TRBV7-2 to TRBJ1-6, with 12 bases aligning to TRBD1. The CDR3 has 17 amino acids. Looked up from germline, CDR1 is SGHTA and CDR2 is FQGNSA. CDR3 residues: CASSVAGTGGFYSPLHF. The CDR3 bases are TGTGCCAGCAGCGTAGCCGGGACAGGGGGCTTTTATTCACCCCTCCACTTT.

The chain carries TRBV6-6 and TRBJ1-1; D is perhaps TRBD1 (5 bases). Germline CDR1 reads MNHNY; CDR2 reads SVGAGI (reference sequence). The CDR3 consists of 13 residues. The V and J ends lost 2 bases and 5 bases respectively, with 9 bases between them. CDR3 nucleotide sequence: TGTGCCAGCAGTTACCAGGGAAAGACTGAAGCTTTCTTT. It encodes CASSYQGKTEAFF.

V usage is TRBV15 and J usage is TRBJ1-2; D gene unclear. Trimming left V 0 bases short and J 3 bases short, with 11 bases between. The CDR3 has 15 amino acids. Per germline, CDR1 LNHNV and CDR2 YYDKDF (reference sequence). The CDR3 DNA is TGTGCCACCAGCAGAGATCCCGACAATTACTATGGCTACACCTTC. Translating it yields CATSRDPDNYYGYTF.

The chain couples TRBV20-1 to TRBJ2-7, with D perhaps matching TRBD1 (6 bases). The V gene's germline CDR1 is DFQATT and CDR2 SNEGSKA (reference sequence). The CDR3 consists of 15 residues. Trimming shortened V by 1 base and J by 1 base, and 14 bases separated the two germline ends. Here the CDR3 reads CSARGSRGESYEQYF. Written as DNA, the CDR3 is TGCAGTGCTAGAGGGAGCAGGGGAGAATCCTACGAGCAGTACTTC.

The genes are TRBV6-5 and TRBJ1-1; no firm D call. The germline V and J ends were trimmed by 0 bases and 6 bases, with 17 bases remaining between them. The CDR3 spans 16 residues. Germline values: CDR1 MNHEY, CDR2 SVGAGI. The CDR3 reads CASSYSVGAKGSEAFF. Here the CDR3 DNA reads TGTGCCAGCAGTTACTCGGTGGGTGCGAAAGGGTCTGAAGCTTTCTTT.

The V gene is TRBV7-2, the J gene TRBJ2-1; D uncertain. Looked up from germline, CDR1 is SGHTA and CDR2 is FQGNSA. V gave up 2 bases and J gave up 5 bases, with 10 bases separating them. This CDR3 comprises 14 residues. DNA of the CDR3: TGTGCCAGCAGCTTACTAAGGACCCACAATGAGCAGTTCTTC. Residues: CASSLLRTHNEQFF.

The chain couples TRBV9 to TRBJ2-5; tentatively, D is TRBD1 (6 bases). Germline V CDR1 and CDR2: SGDLS, YYNGEE. Trimming pared 4 bases from V and 2 bases from J, leaving 12 bases between. The CDR3 is 14 residues long. CDR3 sequence (DNA): TGTGCCAGCAGCCCAGGGACATTTCAAGAGACCCAGTACTTC. This sequence encodes CASSPGTFQETQYF.

V is TRBV11-2 and J is TRBJ2-3, with D possibly TRBD1 on 5 matching bases. The CDR3 covers 15 residues. Germline assignment: CDR1 SGHAT and CDR2 FQNNGV. Between the trimmed V and J ends, which lost 1 base and 4 bases, there was a span of 12 bases. CDR3 sequence (DNA): TGTGCCAGCAGCTTAGGTAATCAGGGCGCAGATACGCAGTATTTT. Translation: CASSLGNQGADTQYF.

The chain has TRBV14 and TRBJ1-2; D not resolved. Trimming took 4 bases from V and 0 from J, leaving 6 bases between them. The CDR3 is 13 amino acids. Germline V lookup: CDR1 SGHDN, CDR2 FVKESK. The CDR3 region is CASSRAANYGYTF. CDR3 sequence (DNA): TGTGCCAGCAGCCGAGCAGCTAACTATGGCTACACCTTC.

The V and J genes are TRBV24-1 and TRBJ2-3; maybe TRBD2 (6 bases). The CDR3 runs to 14 residues. CDR1 and CDR2 from the germline V gene are KGHDR and SFDVKD. V lost 3 bases, J lost 5 bases, and 11 bases lay in between. CDR3: CATSDRGSEDTQYF. For the CDR3, the DNA is TGTGCCACCAGTGATCGGGGGTCCGAAGATACGCAGTATTTT.

The rearrangement uses TRBV11-2 and TRBJ2-1; 9 bases match TRBD2. J was trimmed by 10 bases and V by 6 bases; bases with no gene match: 13. Germline V lookup: CDR1 SGHAT, CDR2 FQNNGV. There are 15 residues in the CDR3. CDR3 amino acids: CASRVTSGPMGEQFF. The CDR3 DNA is TGTGCCAGCAGGGTAACTAGCGGGCCCATGGGAGAGCAGTTCTTC.

The CDR3 region is CASSVGRGLETQYF. CDR3 nucleotide sequence: TGTGCCAGCAGTGTGGGCAGGGGGCTGGAGACCCAGTACTTC. V is TRBV6-1 and J is TRBJ2-5; 8 bases are shared with TRBD1. The CDR3 extends over 14 amino acids. Germline-derived CDR1 and CDR2 are MNHNS and SASEGT. After removal of 4 bases from V and 5 bases from J, the junction contained 6 bases not matched to a gene.

The chain carries TRBV27 and TRBJ2-7; D unclear. V was pared by 5 bases and J by 6 bases, with 8 bases between. This CDR3 region has 11 residues. Germline values: CDR1 MNHEY, CDR2 SMNVEV (reference sequence). CDR3 DNA: TGTGCCAGCAGTCCGGGCTGCGAGCAGTACTTC. This encodes CASSPGCEQYF.

The genes are TRBV28 and TRBJ2-1, with a weak D call TRBD1 (6 bases). The germline CDR1 and CDR2 sequences are MDHEN and SYDVKM. Deletions cut 3 bases from V and 8 bases from J, with 11 bases between. The CDR3 contains 13 residues. The CDR3 spells CASSFMGADEQFF. The CDR3 DNA sequence: TGTGCCAGCAGTTTTATGGGGGCCGATGAGCAGTTCTTC.

The chain combines TRBV20-1 with TRBJ1-5; D unclear. V lost 3 bases and J 0 bases, leaving 9 bases between the germline ends. CDR1 and CDR2 (germline): DFQATT, SNEGSKA (reference sequence). CDR3 length: 14 residues. The CDR3 loop is CSASSRNSNQPQHF. CDR3 DNA: TGCAGTGCTAGCTCACGGAATAGCAATCAGCCCCAGCATTTT.

About this clonotype itself: The junction does not match germline at one end; this may be a read error. The V gene is TRBV2, the J gene TRBJ1-2; D unclear. Germline CDR1 SNHLY, CDR2 FYNNEI. The CDR3 totals 11 residues. Here the CDR3 DNA reads TGTGCCAGCAGGCTGAACTACGGCTACACCTTC. Its protein is CASRLNYGYTF.

The J gene is TRBJ2-7, the V gene TRBV5-1; 8 bases are shared with TRBD2. V lost 0 bases to trimming and J lost 3 bases; unmatched junction nucleotides: 11. In germline, CDR1 is SGHRS, CDR2 YFSETQ. CDR3 length equals 17 residues. CDR3 amino acids: CASSLDSPPAGVYEQYF. The CDR3, as DNA: TGCGCCAGCAGCTTGGATAGCCCCCCAGCGGGGGTCTACGAGCAGTACTTC.

The chain uses TRBV7-2 and TRBJ2-2, with no clear D. CDR1 is SGHTA, CDR2 FQGNSA, per germline. V was cut by 0 bases and J by 6 bases, with 8 bases left in between. There are 14 residues in the CDR3. The CDR3 DNA follows: TGTGCCAGCAGCTTAGCGTACAGCCCCGGGGAGCTGTTTTTT. It translates to CASSLAYSPGELFF.

This chain connects TRBV20-1 to TRBJ2-1; D may be TRBD1 (6 bases). The CDR3 covers 15 residues. In germline, CDR1 is DFQATT, CDR2 SNEGSKA (reference sequence). In DNA form, the CDR3 reads TGCAGCGGCGACCTGGGGGCCGTAAATAACAATGAGCAGTTCTTC. Residues: CSGDLGAVNNNEQFF.

The chain is built from TRBV29-1 and TRBJ2-5; D perhaps matches TRBD2 (6 bases). Germline V gene sequence: CDR1 SQVTM, CDR2 ANQGSEA. Trimming pared 3 bases from V and 6 bases from J, leaving 8 bases between. This CDR3 region has 11 residues. This CDR3 is CSVEREQTQYF. The CDR3 bases are TGCAGCGTTGAGCGGGAACAGACCCAGTACTTC.

The chain employs TRBV28 and TRBJ2-7; the D is unclear. Trimming took 7 bases from V and 3 from J, leaving 7 bases between them. Germline V gives CDR1 MDHEN, CDR2 SYDVKM. The CDR3 is 11 amino acids. The CDR3 loop reads CASTHYYEQYF. The CDR3 DNA follows: TGTGCCAGCACACATTACTACGAGCAGTACTTC.

A few counts support this clonotype. The chain recombines TRBV7-2 with TRBJ2-1; possible D gene TRBD2, 6 bases. CDR1 and CDR2 (germline): SGHTA, FQGNSA. The CDR3 has 15 amino acids. Trimming pared 1 base from V and 10 bases from J, leaving 17 bases between. The CDR3 coding sequence is TGTGCCAGCAGCTTAGACGGCGGGGTGGGTAGGGAGCAGTTCTTC. Protein product: CASSLDGGVGREQFF.

This rearrangement joins TRBV7-3 to TRBJ2-3; 10 bases map to TRBD1. The CDR3 extends over 17 amino acids. Germline assignment: CDR1 SGHTA and CDR2 FQGTGA. Trimming at V came to 5 bases and at J to 2 bases, leaving 10 bases not matched to a gene. CDR3 in amino acids: CASSPVAGQGYTDTQYF. The CDR3 DNA follows: TGTGCCAGCAGCCCCGTGGCGGGACAGGGGTACACAGATACGCAGTATTTT.